Given below is one T cell receptor (beta chain) in context. Its antigen target is currently unknown. Base qualities were left out, and no much larger clone turns up one base away. Graves' hyperthyroidism was defined as stable when no progression to ophthalmopathy occurred over 18 months of follow-up. The hyperthyroidism patients were between 18 and 65 years old and newly diagnosed, with a disease duration of less than 2 months. Patients with uncontrolled infections, other autoimmune diseases, pregnancy or lactation were excluded. Diagnoses were based on clinical symptoms, serum thyroxine and TRAb, thyroid ultrasound and orbital computed tomography. Ficoll-Paque density gradient centrifugation was used to isolate PBMCs from about 9.4 ml of fresh peripheral blood. Total RNA was extracted using Trizol reagent, and RNA quality was assessed on an Agilent 2100 Bioanalyzer. These data come from a study of T cells in Graves' hyperthyroidism and ophthalmopathy (dated by TCRdb to the late 2010s). Concerning the study at large: Peripheral blood was collected at initial diagnosis, before any treatment. In addition, the study compared T-cell repertoires in thyroid tissue and in blood from roughly 6 Graves' hyperthyroidism patients. Prospective prediction of ophthalmopathy was tested in an independent validation cohort of 18 to 20 hyperthyroidism patients and 17 patients who later progressed to ophthalmopathy. A discovery cohort of around 100 patients, 43 with Graves' ophthalmopathy and about 58 with stable Graves' hyperthyroidism, was used to find distinguishing TCR V-J signatures. The 80 to 100 discovery patients were randomly divided into training and test sets at a 7:3 ratio. Following sampling, methimazole starting at 30 mg daily was given to hyperthyroidism patients, and high-dose intravenous methylprednisolone was given to ophthalmopathy patients. TCR Vbeta CDR3 sequencing of approximately 140 peripheral blood samples (over 40 ophthalmopathy, 70 to 85 hyperthyroidism and approximately 17 progressor patients) is reported in the paper.

Looking up the germline V gene yields CDR1 MNHEY and CDR2 SVGEGT. The CDR3 has 17 amino acids, counting the end cysteine and phenylalanine. The retained sequence is limited to the CDR3, 51 bases, with the frame set at the first base. V is clipped by 7 bases and J by 3 bases, and the sequence between their germline boundaries is 21 bases long. The TCR beta CDR3 regions were amplified from the RNA transcripts. A first-round RT-PCR of the TCR CDR3 used the HTBI primer set with the Qiagen OneStep RT-PCR kit. Libraries were constructed in a second round of multiplex PCR, after which size selection and purification were performed. Sequencing of the libraries was done on an Illumina HiSeq2000 using paired-end 100 bp reads. The paper's data handling went like this. SOAPnuke was used to process the raw data, removing reads that contained adapters or uncalled bases, had a mean Phred below 15, or lacked an exact match to the constant primer or identifier. High-quality paired reads were merged with COPE v1.2.5, and unique nucleotide sequences were defined as clonotypes. MiTCR v1.1 was used to align the clonotypes against IMGT TRBV, TRBD and TRBJ reference segments. Analysis was restricted to V-J combinations with a frequency above 0.0001, which covered about 99% of repertoires. A TCS score was defined as the ratio of F50 (clonal expansion) to E x V (chaos), with BLOSUM62-based TCRdist applied between CDR3 peptides within each V-J. Welch's t-statistics and random forest reduced approximately 520 V-J features to 10 to 15, which were used in a naive Bayes classifier (R e1071). TCRdb ran its own pipeline on the public reads, namely fastp trimming at Q25 and MiXCR clone calling, and kept in-frame beta chains. For every CDR3 protein sequence, its rows merge into one entry that carries the most common genes and DNA. These V and J calls originate from TCRdb's pipeline instead of the authors' own analysis. For this sample there are some 550,000 distinct CDR3 sequences; 20% to 25% appear just once. Together, the top ten hold approximately 26% of the sample.

What the work shows at the level of the full study, not this receptor alone: In cross-validation, a model built on a 13 V-J signature told ophthalmopathy apart from stable hyperthyroidism with 87.88% sensitivity and around 84% specificity, and in testing the same model reached 80%/75%. In validation, the model predicted progression to ophthalmopathy a median of 6.5 months before onset, with about 64% sensitivity and just under 75% specificity. Most expanded thyroid clonotypes (frequency above 0.001) were also found in blood, which suggests that blood repertoires may mirror thyroid immune responses. No statistical method was used to fix the sample size in advance, and group allocation was not hidden from the investigators.

The specimen sequenced was blood. The chain links TRBV6-2 or TRBV6-3 with TRBJ2-2, with TRBD1 as a weak D call on 5 bases. The clonotype comes from a man between 18 and 29 years old with Graves' hyperthyroidism. The CDR3 protein is CASTQGPDVFDTGELFF. The sequenced DNA is TGTGCCAGCACCCAGGGCCCTGATGTGTTTGACACCGGGGAGCTGTTTTTT.